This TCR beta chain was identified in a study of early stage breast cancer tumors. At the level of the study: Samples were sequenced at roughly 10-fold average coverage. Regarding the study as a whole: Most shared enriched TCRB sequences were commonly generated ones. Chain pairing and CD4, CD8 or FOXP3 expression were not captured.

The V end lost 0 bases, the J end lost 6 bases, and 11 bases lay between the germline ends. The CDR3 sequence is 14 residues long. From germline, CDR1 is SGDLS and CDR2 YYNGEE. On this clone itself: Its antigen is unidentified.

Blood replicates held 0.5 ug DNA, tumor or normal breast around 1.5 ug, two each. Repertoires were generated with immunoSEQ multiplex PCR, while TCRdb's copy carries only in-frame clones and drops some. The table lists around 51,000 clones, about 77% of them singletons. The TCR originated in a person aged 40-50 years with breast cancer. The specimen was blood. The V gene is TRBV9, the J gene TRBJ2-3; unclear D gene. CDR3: CASSVVGRADTQYF. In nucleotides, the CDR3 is TGTGCCAGCAGCGTAGTGGGCCGTGCGGATACGCAGTATTTT.